This section outlines one TCR beta chain sequence together with its context. Its matching antigen is unknown. The CDR3 runs to 14 residues. The V end was cut by 7 bases, the J end by 4 bases, with 16 bases between. Germline assignment: CDR1 MDHEN and CDR2 SYDVKM. The entry originates in a study of cytomegalovirus exposure and HLA in healthy donors. Findings and limits, study-wide: Data from an earlier analysis indicated that most TCR beta V segments were productive either about 90% or about 30% of the time.

60 Vbeta and 13 Jbeta primers were used in PCR. Source study methods: There were 80 million or so unique TCR beta chains by a later count, and 8.5 million to 14 million of them were shared. This table comes from immunoSEQ multiplex PCR, and its TCRdb copy is limited to in-frame clones, with some not included. From that table come the V and J calls and clone size; the DNA was used to work out D and trimming. The table shows 100,000 to 150,000 clones, with more than 70% occurring only once. This chain joins TRBV28 and TRBJ1-2; tentative D call: TRBD1 (6 bases). The clonotype comes from a woman in her sixties or seventies in good health and CMV-seronegative. The sample was PBMCs. The CDR3 DNA follows: TGTGCCAGCATGAGGGGGAGCCCCTCCTATGGCTACACCTTC. Translated: CASMRGSPSYGYTF.